One and the same sample provided the 22 T cell receptor beta chains below, sequenced in a study of T cells in Graves' hyperthyroidism and ophthalmopathy. TCR beta CDR3 region amplification was performed from RNA transcripts. HTBI primers drove first-round RT-PCR of the TCR CDR3. TCRdb reprocessed the multiplex PCR reads via MiXCR and lists one record per CDR3 protein. The repertoire holds about 640,000 distinct CDR3 sequences, with about 20% as singletons. Sequencing was done on a sample of blood. The source of these receptors is a man aged 30 to 39 with Graves' ophthalmopathy.

V gene TRBV6-5 combines with J gene TRBJ2-3; possibly TRBD2 for D (6 bases). The CDR3 loop spans 16 amino acids. V was shortened by 2 bases and J by 4 bases, with 16 bases between the two germline ends. CDR1 is MNHEY and CDR2 is SVGAGI in the germline V gene. The CDR3 reads CASSYIRWGEPDTQYF. CDR3 nucleotide sequence: TGTGCCAGCAGTTACATACGTTGGGGGGAGCCAGATACGCAGTATTTT.

The V call is TRBV27, the J call TRBJ2-3, with D uncertain. CDR3 length: 17 amino acids. The germline V gene encodes CDR1 MNHEY and CDR2 SMNVEV (reference sequence). V lost 8 bases and J lost 2, with 23 bases in between. CDR3 DNA sequence: TGTGCCAGCCGTCGGAGAGGCGCCCCGTTCTCCACAGATACGCAGTATTTT. This codes for CASRRRGAPFSTDTQYF.

This clonotype was counted many times. The V call is TRBV7-2, the J call TRBJ1-2; no reliable D call. From germline, CDR1 is SGHTA and CDR2 FQGNSA. V was pared by 5 bases and J by 4 bases, with 14 bases between. The CDR3 totals 14 residues. CDR3: CASSQNPVSYGYTF. The DNA of the CDR3 is TGTGCCAGCAGCCAAAACCCAGTTTCCTATGGCTACACCTTC.

Ten or more counts support this clonotype. V is TRBV11-2 and J is TRBJ1-4, with 10 bases lining up with TRBD1. The CDR3 spans 16 residues. The ends lost 1 base at V and 1 base at J; junction bases unmatched: 0. Germline assignment: CDR1 SGHAT and CDR2 FQNNGV. CDR3 region: CASSLGDRGTNEKLFF. In nucleotides, the CDR3 is TGTGCCAGCAGCTTAGGGGACAGGGGAACTAATGAAAAACTGTTTTTT.

This clonotype was observed a few times. V is TRBV27 and J is TRBJ1-6; tentative D call: TRBD1 (5 bases). The germline CDR1 and CDR2 sequences are MNHEY and SMNVEV (reference sequence). The V end was cut by 10 bases, the J end by 8 bases, with 18 bases between. The CDR3 extends over 14 amino acids. CDR3 nucleotide sequence: TGTGCCACTCATCAGTTGGGGGGAGATTCACCCCTCCACTTT. This gives the protein CATHQLGGDSPLHF.

This clonotype was detected many times. The CDR3 sequence: CSARDSNQPQHF. The DNA of the CDR3 is TGCAGTGCTAGAGATAGCAATCAGCCCCAGCATTTT. The chain has TRBV20-1 and TRBJ1-5; D not resolved. Germline-derived CDR1 and CDR2 are DFQATT and SNEGSKA (reference sequence). CDR3 length: 12 residues. Trimming left V 0 bases short and J 0 bases short, with 0 bases between.

This clonotype was seen repeatedly, ten times or more. The chain links TRBV19 to TRBJ1-1; D unresolved. Trimming removed 1 base from V and 1 base from J, with 7 bases in between. Looked up from germline, CDR1 is LNHDA and CDR2 is SQIVND (reference sequence). The CDR3 spans 14 residues. The chain's CDR3 is CASSIARTNTEAFF. Written as DNA, the CDR3 is TGTGCCAGTAGTATAGCCCGGACGAACACTGAAGCTTTCTTT.

In this sample, this clonotype turned up a few times. The chain combines TRBV4-2 with TRBJ2-5, with 11 bases that match TRBD2. The CDR3 covers 16 residues. V lost 5 bases, J lost 5 bases, and 10 bases stayed unmatched. CDR1 and CDR2 (germline): LGHNA, YNFKEQ. CDR3 in DNA: TGTGCCAGCAGCTTCAATAGCGGGAGGGCCGGGGAGACCCAGTACTTC. Translated: CASSFNSGRAGETQYF.

This clonotype was recorded many times. The chain uses TRBV7-9 and TRBJ2-7, with TRBD2 as a possible D gene (5 bases). Germline V gene sequence: CDR1 SEHNR, CDR2 FQNEAQ (reference sequence). This CDR3 region has 14 residues. V shed 4 bases and J shed 0 bases, with 10 bases lying between them. Here the CDR3 DNA reads TGTGCCAGCAGCTCGTCCGGACTCTCCTACGAGCAGTACTTC. As protein: CASSSSGLSYEQYF.

In its sample, this clonotype was seen a few times. The rearrangement uses TRBV3-1 and TRBJ2-2; the match to TRBD2 covers 10 bases. Per the germline V gene, CDR1 is LGHDT and CDR2 is YNNKEL (reference sequence). With 3 bases clipped from V and 4 bases from J, the junction kept 8 bases outside the gene matches. CDR3 length: 17 residues. The CDR3 is CASSQVLAGARTGELFF. The CDR3 DNA reads TGTGCCAGCAGCCAGGTCCTAGCGGGAGCGCGCACCGGGGAGCTGTTTTTT.

This clonotype was seen a few times. The rearrangement uses TRBV19 and TRBJ1-5; 9 positions match TRBD1. CDR1 and CDR2 (germline): LNHDA, SQIVND (reference sequence). V lost 5 bases to trimming and J lost 4 bases; unmatched junction nucleotides: 9. This CDR3 comprises 16 residues. In DNA form, the CDR3 reads TGTGCCAGTAGTGTTTACACAGGGGGCCGAAATCAGCCCCAGCATTTT. It is translated as CASSVYTGGRNQPQHF.

This clonotype has ten or more counts. V gene TRBV7-2 combines with J gene TRBJ2-1; D might be TRBD2 (5 bases). Trimming stripped 5 bases from V and 9 bases from J, with 11 bases between. The CDR3 spans 12 residues. CDR1 is SGHTA and CDR2 is FQGNSA in the germline V gene. The CDR3 DNA is TGTGCCAGCAGCCTGGTGGGGAGTGAGCAGTTCTTC. Its translation is CASSLVGSEQFF.

The chain has TRBV4-3 and TRBJ1-6; D gene uncertain. V was trimmed by 5 bases and J by 8 bases, leaving 16 bases between them. The CDR3 extends over 15 amino acids. The germline CDR1 and CDR2 sequences are LGHNA and YSLEER. The CDR3 reads CASSGTEGIDSPLHF. CDR3 bases: TGCGCCAGCAGCGGTACTGAGGGTATTGATTCACCCCTCCACTTT.

V is TRBV20-1 and J is TRBJ2-5; D ambiguous. The CDR3 runs to 12 residues. Trimming removed 3 bases at V and 3 bases at J, with 8 bases between. Germline CDR1 is DFQATT and CDR2 is SNEGSKA (reference sequence). The CDR3 DNA reads TGCAGTGCTAGTACCCCTGAAGAGACCCAGTACTTC. Protein sequence: CSASTPEETQYF.

In its sample, this clonotype was seen a few times. A much larger clone differs from this one at a single base, so this may be a read error. The J gene is TRBJ2-7, the V gene TRBV2; 11 bases are shared with TRBD2. The germline V gene encodes CDR1 SNHLY and CDR2 FYNNEI. The CDR3 length is 13 residues. V lost 6 bases, J lost 3 bases, and 1 base stayed unmatched. The CDR3 coding sequence is TGTGCCAGCAGGACTAGCGGGATCTACGAGCAGTACTTC. It specifies CASRTSGIYEQYF.

This clonotype occurred a few times. The genes are TRBV9 and TRBJ1-5, with 8 bases identical to TRBD1. With 0 bases clipped from V and 1 base from J, the junction kept 3 bases outside the gene matches. CDR3 length equals 16 residues. The germline V gene has CDR1 SGDLS and CDR2 YYNGEE. CDR3 residues: CASSVGPGGSNQPQHF. The DNA for the CDR3 is TGTGCCAGCAGCGTAGGCCCAGGGGGCAGCAATCAGCCCCAGCATTTT.

V gene TRBV19 combines with J gene TRBJ2-7; maybe TRBD2 (5 bases). V was trimmed by 7 bases and J by 4 bases, leaving 11 bases between them. The CDR3 runs 12 residues. Per germline, CDR1 LNHDA and CDR2 SQIVND (reference sequence). The CDR3 here is CASTTRRYEQYF. CDR3 DNA sequence: TGTGCCAGTACTACTAGGAGATACGAGCAGTACTTC. The full variable domain, completed using reference TRBV19 and TRBJ2-7, is DGGITQSPKYLFRKEGQNVTLSCEQNLNHDAMYWYRQDPGQGLRLIYYSQIVNDFQKGDIAEGYSVSREKKESFPLTVTSAQKNPTAFYLCASTTRRYEQYFGPGTRLTVT.

The chain links TRBV20-1 to TRBJ1-1; no clear D gene. Trimming pared 3 bases from V and 5 bases from J, leaving 7 bases between. The CDR3 runs to 11 residues. Germline CDR1 and CDR2: DFQATT and SNEGSKA (reference sequence). CDR3 sequence (DNA): TGCAGTGCTAGGTCGGTTACTGAAGCTTTCTTT. It is translated as CSARSVTEAFF.

This clonotype appeared a few times. The gene calls are TRBV5-6 and TRBJ1-5; D unresolved. Trimming shortened V by 3 bases and J by 7 bases, and 20 bases separated the two germline ends. Germline lookup yields CDR1 SGHDT and CDR2 YYEEEE. The CDR3 is 16 amino acids. CDR3 nucleotides: TGTGCCAGCAGCTCCTCCGAGGGCGGAGTGGGACAGCCCCAGCATTTT. This codes for CASSSSEGGVGQPQHF.

The V gene is TRBV27, the J gene TRBJ1-2, with 7 bases matching TRBD1. The V and J ends lost 6 bases and 8 bases, in that order; junction bases with no gene match: 15. The CDR3 contains 15 residues. Germline lookup yields CDR1 MNHEY and CDR2 SMNVEV (reference sequence). The CDR3 region has the DNA TGTGCCAGCAGCTTGAAAGGACAGGCGCTCGGAGGCTACACCTTC. It is translated as CASSLKGQALGGYTF.

CDR3 sequence (DNA): TGCGCCAGCAGTGAGAATCCCGGCTATGGCTACACCTTC. Protein: CASSENPGYGYTF. The chain is built from TRBV10-1 and TRBJ1-2, with D unclear. V dropped 2 bases and J dropped 4 bases, with 8 bases sitting between them. There are 13 residues in the CDR3. Germline V CDR1 and CDR2: WNHNN, SYGVQD (reference sequence).

This clonotype has ten or more counts. The V and J genes are TRBV3-1 and TRBJ1-1; D not certain. Germline-derived CDR1 and CDR2 are LGHDT and YNNKEL (reference sequence). The CDR3 extends over 14 amino acids. The V end lost 0 bases, the J end lost 1 base, and 6 bases lay between the germline ends. The CDR3 reads CASSQDHWNTEAFF. Here the CDR3 DNA reads TGTGCCAGCAGCCAAGATCACTGGAACACTGAAGCTTTCTTT. The entire variable domain, with the rest obtained from reference TRBV3-1 and TRBJ1-1, is as follows: DTAVSQTPKYLVTQMGNDKSIKCEQNLGHDTMYWYKQDSKKFLKIMFSYNNKELIINETVPNRFSPKSPDKAHLNLHINSLELGDSAVYFCASSQDHWNTEAFFGQGTRLTVV.